This record concerns one T cell receptor beta chain sequence. What it binds is unknown. V lost 5 bases and J 8 bases, leaving 18 bases between the germline ends. The CDR3 consists of 14 residues. The germline gives CDR1 MNHEY, CDR2 SVGEGT. The sample is drawn from a study of CD8 T cells in Susac syndrome. Study results and caveats: Clonal expansion involving Susac CD8+ cells peaked in TEMRA cells and active patients. It was acknowledged in the study that the number of individuals who were included in its TCR sequencing and HLA analysis was relatively small.

An amount of RNA that ranged from about 0.45 to 1 ug was reverse transcribed with random hexamers. Multiplex immunoSEQ PCR targeted 54 Vbeta and 13 Jbeta TCR beta segments. MiXCR, applied by TCRdb to the immunoSEQ multiplex PCR reads, yields one record per CDR3 protein. Of roughly 76,000 distinct CDR3 sequences listed, approximately 95% were seen once; the top ten hold 0.35% to 0.55%. The sequenced material came from CD8+ T cells from PBMCs. This TCR was sampled from a human donor with Susac syndrome. The chain links TRBV6-2 or TRBV6-3 to TRBJ1-2; possibly TRBD1 for D (6 bases). This CDR3 reads CASSRSTGSEGYTF. CDR3 in DNA: TGTGCCAGCAGTCGTAGTACAGGGAGCGAGGGCTACACCTTC.